This T cell receptor (beta chain) was sequenced for a study of blood T cell repertoires in COVID-19. The germline V and J ends were trimmed by 0 bases and 2 bases, with 8 bases remaining between them. The CDR3 has 14 residues. Germline V gene data show CDR1 as SGHRS and CDR2 as YFSETQ. Some clones are missing from TCRdb's copy, which holds only in-frame ones; the method was immunoSEQ multiplex PCR. The sample lists about 150,000 clones; 80% to 90% were seen once. A remark on this clone: Within the sample, other DNA sequences also encode this same CDR3.

This receptor was taken from a man in his sixties with acute or convalescent COVID-19. The chain couples TRBV5-1 to TRBJ2-5; D possibly corresponds to TRBD1 (5 bases). Sample: peripheral blood. This chain's CDR3 is CASSLGQIQETQYF. The CDR3 DNA reads as TGCGCCAGCAGCTTGGGACAGATACAAGAGACCCAGTACTTC.